This T cell receptor (beta chain) appears in the sequencing data of a study of blood T cell repertoires in COVID-19. Trimming took off 5 bases at V and 0 bases at J, with 11 bases between the two ends. The germline CDR1 and CDR2 sequences are PRHDT and FYEKMQ (reference sequence). The CDR3 covers 14 residues. Clones were read by immunoSEQ multiplex PCR, and TCRdb kept only the in-frame ones, dropping some. The sample includes almost 350,000 clones, roughly 86% of them seen just once. This chain joins TRBV13 and TRBJ2-7; a possible D gene is TRBD2 (6 bases). The sequencing sample was made of PBMCs or T cells enriched from blood (not recorded which). The receptor was derived from a woman aged 25 to 39 who had been exposed to COVID-19. The CDR3 nucleotides are TGTGCCAGCAGCCCGCGGGGCAGCTCCTACGAGCAGTACTTC. Amino acids: CASSPRGSSYEQYF.